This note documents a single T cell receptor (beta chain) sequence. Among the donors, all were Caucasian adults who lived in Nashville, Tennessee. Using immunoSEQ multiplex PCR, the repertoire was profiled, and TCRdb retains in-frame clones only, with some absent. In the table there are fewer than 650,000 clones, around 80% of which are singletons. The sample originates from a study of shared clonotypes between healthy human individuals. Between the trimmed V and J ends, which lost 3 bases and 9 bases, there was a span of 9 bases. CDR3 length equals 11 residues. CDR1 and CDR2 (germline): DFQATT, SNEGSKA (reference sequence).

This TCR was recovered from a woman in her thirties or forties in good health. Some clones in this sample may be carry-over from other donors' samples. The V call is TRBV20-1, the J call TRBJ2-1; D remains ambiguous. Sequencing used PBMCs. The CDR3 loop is CSASSPGEQFF. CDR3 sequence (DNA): TGCAGTGCTAGTTCACCCGGTGAGCAGTTCTTC.